This TCR beta chain came from a study of blood T cell repertoires in COVID-19. The data were produced by immunoSEQ multiplex PCR, yet TCRdb's version contains in-frame clones alone and is incomplete. The sample holds fewer than 400,000 clones; roughly 89% are singletons and the top ten take around 10%. The CDR3 consists of 13 residues. V was clipped by 5 bases and J by 4 bases; unmatched bases: 4. Germline V gene lookup returns CDR1 SGHTA and CDR2 FQGNSA. The source is a woman aged 50 to 60 who had recovered from COVID-19. The sequenced sample consisted of PBMCs or T cells enriched from blood (not recorded which). V usage is TRBV7-2 and J usage is TRBJ2-5, with 7 bases lining up with TRBD2. Written as DNA, the CDR3 is TGTGCCAGCAGCGAAGCGGGGAGAGAGACCCAGTACTTC. The encoded protein is CASSEAGRETQYF. The full variable domain, its missing parts supplied by reference TRBV7-2 and TRBJ2-5, is GAGVSQSPSNKVTEKGKDVELRCDPISGHTALYWYRQSLGQGLEFLIYFQGNSAPDKSGLPSDRFSAERTGGSVSTLTIQRTQQEDSAVYLCASSEAGRETQYFGPGTRLLVL.